The 14 T cell receptor beta chains given below trace back to one sample, sequenced in a study of OX40 agonist ivuxolimab in advanced cancers. Here immunoSEQ multiplex PCR was the method, and the copy in TCRdb shows in-frame clones only, minus some. The sample contains 35,000 to 45,000 clones, 75% to 90% of which appear only once. The sequences come from CD4+ or CD8+ T cells sorted from blood, collected in a trial of the OX40 agonist ivuxolimab. The receptors shown here come from an adult with an advanced solid tumor such as melanoma, head and neck, liver or kidney cancer.

The V call is TRBV5-4, the J call TRBJ2-3; TRBD2 matches at 9 bases. The CDR3 runs 16 residues. Germline V gives CDR1 SGHNT, CDR2 YYREEE (reference sequence). The V segment lost 0 bases and the J segment 2 bases; nucleotides outside the gene matches: 4. The DNA of the CDR3 is TGTGCCAGCAGCTTGGGGGCGGGGGGGCCCACAGATACGCAGTATTTT. Protein product: CASSLGAGGPTDTQYF.

The chain uses TRBV7-2 and TRBJ1-2, with 7 positions matching TRBD1. The J segment lost 4 bases and the V segment lost 1 base, leaving 6 bases of the junction unmatched. This CDR3 is 15 amino acids long. Germline V gene lookup returns CDR1 SGHTA and CDR2 FQGNSA. CDR3 bases: TGTGCCAGCAGCTTAGTTGGGGGGACAGTCTATGGCTACACCTTC. It codes for CASSLVGGTVYGYTF.

This clone occurred once. This rearrangement joins TRBV2 to TRBJ2-2; the D is unclear. V was shortened by 4 bases and J by 6 bases, with 6 bases between the two germline ends. This CDR3 is 12 amino acids long. Germline CDR1 reads SNHLY; CDR2 reads FYNNEI. The CDR3 coding sequence is TGTGCCAGCAGTGGTACGGCCGGGGAGCTGTTTTTT. The encoded protein is CASSGTAGELFF.

The V call is TRBV5-6, the J call TRBJ2-6, with TRBD1 as a possible D gene (5 bases). V shed 0 bases and J shed 2 bases, with 6 bases lying between them. In germline, CDR1 is SGHDT, CDR2 YYEEEE. CDR3 length: 15 residues. The CDR3 DNA is TGTGCCAGCAGCTTGGAACAGGCTGGGGCCAACGTCCTGACTTTC. This codes for CASSLEQAGANVLTF.

The chain has TRBV9 and TRBJ1-1; D is ambiguous. With 0 bases removed from V and 8 bases from J, the gap between germline ends came to 11 bases. Germline V CDR1 and CDR2: SGDLS, YYNGEE. This CDR3 is 13 amino acids long. As DNA, the CDR3 is TGTGCCAGCAGCGTAGGCGGCCTAGAAGAAGCTTTCTTT. Amino acid sequence: CASSVGGLEEAFF.

The chain employs TRBV11-2 and TRBJ2-5; TRBD2 aligns across 9 bases. Looked up from germline, CDR1 is SGHAT and CDR2 is FQNNGV. CDR3 length: 16 amino acids. V shed 1 base and J 0 bases; nucleotides not matched to a gene: 3. This chain's CDR3 is CASSLGQRGDQETQYF. DNA of the CDR3: TGTGCCAGCAGCTTAGGTCAGCGGGGGGACCAAGAGACCCAGTACTTC.

The chain carries TRBV10-3 and TRBJ2-1; 14 nucleotides match TRBD2. Germline loops: CDR1 ENHRY, CDR2 SYGVKD. The CDR3 is 16 amino acids. V dropped 11 bases and J dropped 6; count of bases not matched to a gene: 12. DNA of the CDR3: TGTGCCTCAAAACCGGGACTAGCGGGGGTCCTCAATGAGCAGTTCTTC. It specifies CASKPGLAGVLNEQFF.

The chain uses TRBV6-6 and TRBJ1-2; D call uncertain. Germline V gene data show CDR1 as MNHNY and CDR2 as SVGAGI (reference sequence). Trimming removed 2 bases at V and 6 bases at J, with 7 bases between. This CDR3 region has 12 residues. CDR3 nucleotide sequence: TGTGCCAGCAGTTACCAAAGGGATGGCTACACCTTC. This gives the protein CASSYQRDGYTF.

J is TRBJ2-7 and V is TRBV11-2; 9 positions agree with TRBD2. CDR3 length: 14 amino acids. V shed 4 bases, J shed 2 bases, and the junction held 3 bases outside the gene matches. Per germline, CDR1 SGHAT and CDR2 FQNNGV. Written as DNA, the CDR3 is TGTGCCAGCAGCTGGGCGGGGGGGCCCTACGAGCAGTACTTC. It translates to CASSWAGGPYEQYF.

The chain uses TRBV6-6 and TRBJ1-2; D not resolved. Trimming took off 5 bases at V and 2 bases at J, with 12 bases between the two ends. The germline CDR1 and CDR2 sequences are MNHNY and SVGAGI (reference sequence). The CDR3 extends over 14 amino acids. DNA for the CDR3: TGTGCCAGCAGTCCCCGCGCGGCGAACTATGGCTACACCTTC. It yields the protein CASSPRAANYGYTF.

CDR3 sequence reads: CASSLTGTGGGELFF. In DNA, the CDR3 is TGTGCCAGCAGCTTAACCGGGACAGGGGGCGGGGAGCTGTTTTTT. The rearrangement joins TRBV7-3 to TRBJ2-2; TRBD1 agrees at 11 bases. J gave up 7 bases and V 0 bases, and 1 base lay outside the gene matches. Germline V gene sequence: CDR1 SGHTA, CDR2 FQGTGA. This CDR3 region has 15 residues.

The chain recombines TRBV28 with TRBJ1-6, with D possibly TRBD1 on 6 matching bases. The V end lost 7 bases, the J end lost 5 bases, and 12 bases lay between the germline ends. Looked up from germline, CDR1 is MDHEN and CDR2 is SYDVKM. The CDR3 covers 14 residues. CDR3: CASTDPGDNSPLHF. In DNA, the CDR3 is TGTGCCAGCACCGACCCAGGGGATAATTCACCCCTCCACTTT.

V and J are TRBV7-9 and TRBJ2-3; 12 positions match TRBD2. The CDR3 totals 16 residues. V shed 2 bases and J 5 bases; nucleotides not matched to a gene: 5. CDR1 and CDR2 from the germline V gene are SEHNR and FQNEAQ (reference sequence). CDR3 nucleotide sequence: TGTGCCAGCAGCTTACTAGCGGGAGGGCCAGTAGATACGCAGTATTTT. Its protein is CASSLLAGGPVDTQYF.

This clone appeared a single time. V is TRBV19 and J is TRBJ1-4; TRBD1 matches 8 bases. This CDR3 is 17 amino acids long. Trimming at V came to 5 bases and at J to 0 bases, leaving 8 bases not matched to a gene. The germline CDR1 and CDR2 sequences are LNHDA and SQIVND (reference sequence). The CDR3 nucleotides are TGTGCCAGTAGTGCGCAGGGGGCTGGAGCAACTAATGAAAAACTGTTTTTT. Translation: CASSAQGAGATNEKLFF.